Listed below are T cell receptor beta chains from one sample, sequenced in a study of blood T cell repertoires in COVID-19. Some clones are missing from TCRdb's copy, which holds only in-frame ones; the method was immunoSEQ multiplex PCR. The profile shows tens of thousands of clones, roughly four fifths of them singletons. Sample: peripheral blood. The receptor set was obtained from a woman in her sixties or seventies with COVID-19, enrolled during active disease. CDR3s leave out the opening cysteine and the closing phenylalanine or tryptophan. Each record gives: V gene, J gene, CDR3 protein.

TRBV11-3,TRBJ2-2,ASSYGLAGNTGELF
TRBV6-2/TRBV6-3,TRBJ1-2,ASRLDRSFNYGYT
TRBV4-2,TRBJ1-5,ASSQELGNQPQH
TRBV4-3,TRBJ1-2,ASSQDRGSHGYT
TRBV25-1,TRBJ2-7,ASSATGSNY
TRBV5-4,TRBJ1-2,ASSREVGSQNYGYT
TRBV27,TRBJ2-1,ASRVRAGDSYNEQF
TRBV3-1/TRBV3-2,TRBJ1-1,ASSQEGKGSSNTEAF
TRBV6-5,TRBJ1-6,ASETGQTSPLH
TRBV18,TRBJ1-1,ASSRAAGPPPNTEAF